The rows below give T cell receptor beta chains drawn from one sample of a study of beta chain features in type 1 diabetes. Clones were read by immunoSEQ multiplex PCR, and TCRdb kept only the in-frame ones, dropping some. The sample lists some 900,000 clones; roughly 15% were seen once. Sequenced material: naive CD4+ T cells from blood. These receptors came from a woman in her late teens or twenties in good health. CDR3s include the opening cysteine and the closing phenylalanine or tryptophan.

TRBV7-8,CASSLAIQETQYF
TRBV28,CACSTGQGPYGYTF
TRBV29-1,CSVEGDSGANVLTF
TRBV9,CASSVDSYNEQFF
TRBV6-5,CASSFRDSLNYGYTF
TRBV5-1,CASSLPLNPRSQYF
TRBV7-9,CASSLPSGSGELFF
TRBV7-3,CASSLRVDQPQHF
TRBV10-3,CAISPRSMGGAGNTEAFF
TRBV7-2,CASSLGDRRETQYF
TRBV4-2,CASSQYSSNQPQHF
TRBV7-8,CASSLARTGYLEQYF
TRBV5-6,CASSLLGERFF
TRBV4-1,CASTRTPKPGFNTEAFF
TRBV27,CASSFRTPHTDTQYF
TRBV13,CASSTGGQGDEQYF
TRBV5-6,CASSQVAGARDTQYF
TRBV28,CASRTTGTARNYGYTF
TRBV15,CATRRAAGHEQYF
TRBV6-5,CASSYQGQGYEQYF
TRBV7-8,CASSSGQETQYF
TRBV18,CASSGLGENEQFF
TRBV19,CASSPMGLAPAGEQYF
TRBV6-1,CASSAGRQGPSYEQYF
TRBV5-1,CASSSGPGQGIETQYF
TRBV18,CASSPRKGANTGELFF
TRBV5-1,CASSPNRLRDEQFF
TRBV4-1,CASSRGQGVGRDTQYF
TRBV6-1,CASSEGLPYEQYF
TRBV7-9,CASSSLDTNYEQYF
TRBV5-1,CASSLQGRGGETQYF
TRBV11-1,CASSLILAGVNTDTQYF
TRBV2,CASRLTAYEQYF
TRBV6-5,CASSFVGGLAGEQYF
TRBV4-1,CASSPQVRTNTGELFF
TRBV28,CASSLQGYYGYTF
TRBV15,CATSRPRLTGTYNEQFF
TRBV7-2,CASSLPEMNTEAFF
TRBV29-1,CSVERGVGEKLFF
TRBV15,CATSRSGTNYEQYF
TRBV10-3,CAISVNTGQPQHF
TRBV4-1,CASSLAWRTRGGNEQFF
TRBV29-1,CSVSHSSYTEAFF
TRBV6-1,CASSDGLVLSGELFF
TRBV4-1,CASSQASGAYNEQFF
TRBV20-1,CSASTGYGYTF
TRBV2,CASTGGGEKLFF
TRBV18,CASSPWRESSGELFF
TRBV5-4,CASSLRPGAGETQYF
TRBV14,CASSSGYEQYF
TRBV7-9,CASSPGLARDYEQYF
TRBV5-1,CASSLRPGPQETQYF
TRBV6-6,CASSAKNIQYF
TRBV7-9,CASRRTGGGEQFF
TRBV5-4,CASSTPSGSRETQYF
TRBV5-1,CASSLTPREQYF
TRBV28,CASSLRGPTEAFF
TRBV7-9,CASSQRDSSYEQYF